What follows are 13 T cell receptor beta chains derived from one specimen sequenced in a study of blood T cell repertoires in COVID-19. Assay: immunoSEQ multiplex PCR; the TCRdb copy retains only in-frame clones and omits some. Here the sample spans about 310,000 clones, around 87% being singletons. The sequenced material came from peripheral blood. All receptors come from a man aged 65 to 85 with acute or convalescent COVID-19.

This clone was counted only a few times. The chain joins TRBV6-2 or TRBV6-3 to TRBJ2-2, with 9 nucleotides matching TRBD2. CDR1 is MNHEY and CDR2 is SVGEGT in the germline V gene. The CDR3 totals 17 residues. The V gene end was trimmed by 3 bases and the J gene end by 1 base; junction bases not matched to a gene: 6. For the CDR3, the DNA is TGTGCCAGCAGTTATAAGGAGCGGGGGGTGAACACCGGGGAGCTGTTTTTT. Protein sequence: CASSYKERGVNTGELFF.

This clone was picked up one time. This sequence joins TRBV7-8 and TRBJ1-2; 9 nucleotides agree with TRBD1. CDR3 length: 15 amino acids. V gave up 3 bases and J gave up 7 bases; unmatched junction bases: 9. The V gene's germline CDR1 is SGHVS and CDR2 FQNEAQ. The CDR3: CASSFTPETGGGYTF. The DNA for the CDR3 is TGTGCCAGCAGCTTCACCCCGGAGACAGGGGGTGGCTACACCTTC.

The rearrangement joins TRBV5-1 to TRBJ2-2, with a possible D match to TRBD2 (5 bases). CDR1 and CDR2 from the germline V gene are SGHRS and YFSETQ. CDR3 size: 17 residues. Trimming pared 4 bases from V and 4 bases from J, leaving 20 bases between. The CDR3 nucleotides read TGCGCCAGCAGCCCTTATATATCGTTCGAGGGCACCGGGGAGCTGTTTTTT. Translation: CASSPYISFEGTGELFF.

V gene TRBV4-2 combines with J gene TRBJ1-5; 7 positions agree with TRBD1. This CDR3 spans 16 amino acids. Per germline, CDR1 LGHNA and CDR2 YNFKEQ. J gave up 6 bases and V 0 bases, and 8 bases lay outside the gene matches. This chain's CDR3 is CASSQDLTGTAQPQHF. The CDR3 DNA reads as TGTGCCAGCAGCCAAGATTTGACAGGGACCGCTCAGCCCCAGCATTTT.

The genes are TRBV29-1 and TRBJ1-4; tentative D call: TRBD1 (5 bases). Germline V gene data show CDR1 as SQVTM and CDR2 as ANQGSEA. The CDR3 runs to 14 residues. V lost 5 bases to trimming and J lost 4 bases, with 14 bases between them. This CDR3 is CSVRQGGINEKLFF. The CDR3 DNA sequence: TGCAGCGTTCGGCAGGGAGGGATTAATGAAAAACTGTTTTTT.

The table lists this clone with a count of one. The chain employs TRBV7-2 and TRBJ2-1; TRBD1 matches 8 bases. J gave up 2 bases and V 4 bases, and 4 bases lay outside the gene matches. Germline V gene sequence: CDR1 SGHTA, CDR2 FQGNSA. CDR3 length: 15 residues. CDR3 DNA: TGTGCCAGCAGCTCAAACAGGGGGGCCTACAATGAGCAGTTCTTC. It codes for CASSSNRGAYNEQFF.

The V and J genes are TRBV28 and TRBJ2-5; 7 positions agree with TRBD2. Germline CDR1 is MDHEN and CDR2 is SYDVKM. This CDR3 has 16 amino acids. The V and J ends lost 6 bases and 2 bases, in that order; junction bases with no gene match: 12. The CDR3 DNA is TGTGCCAGCAGAACGGCACCGGGACTACAACAAGAGACCCAGTACTTC. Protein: CASRTAPGLQQETQYF. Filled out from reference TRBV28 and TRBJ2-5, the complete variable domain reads DVKVTQSSRYLVKRTGEKVFLECVQDMDHENMFWYRQDPGLGLRLIYFSYDVKMKEKGDIPEGYSVSREKKERFSLILESASTNQTSMYLCASRTAPGLQQETQYFGPGTRLLVL.

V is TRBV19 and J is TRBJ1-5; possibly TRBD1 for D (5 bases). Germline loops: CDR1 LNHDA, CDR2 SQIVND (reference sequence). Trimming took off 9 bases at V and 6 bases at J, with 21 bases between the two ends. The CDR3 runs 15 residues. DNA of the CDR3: TGTGCCAGCGTCGGCAGGCAGGGTACGTCTCAGCCCCAGCATTTT. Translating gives CASVGRQGTSQPQHF.

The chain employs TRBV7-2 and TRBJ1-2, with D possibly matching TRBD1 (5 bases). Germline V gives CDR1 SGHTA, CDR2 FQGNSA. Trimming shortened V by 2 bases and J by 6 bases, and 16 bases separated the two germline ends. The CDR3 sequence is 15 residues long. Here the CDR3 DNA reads TGTGCCAGCAGCTTAAGTAGGCCAGGGTGGAATGGCTACACCTTC. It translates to CASSLSRPGWNGYTF.

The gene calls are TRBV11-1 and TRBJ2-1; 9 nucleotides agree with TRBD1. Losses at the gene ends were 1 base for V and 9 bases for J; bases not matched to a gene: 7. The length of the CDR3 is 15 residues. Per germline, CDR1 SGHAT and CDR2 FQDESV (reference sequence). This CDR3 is CASSLGPGQGGEQFF. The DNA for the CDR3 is TGTGCCAGCAGCTTAGGGCCGGGACAGGGAGGTGAGCAGTTCTTC.

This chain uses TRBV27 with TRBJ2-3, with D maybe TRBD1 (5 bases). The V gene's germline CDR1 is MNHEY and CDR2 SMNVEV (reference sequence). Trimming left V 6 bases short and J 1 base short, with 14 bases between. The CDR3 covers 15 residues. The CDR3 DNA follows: TGTGCCAGCAGCACCAGGGTTGAGGGCACAGATACGCAGTATTTT. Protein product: CASSTRVEGTDTQYF.

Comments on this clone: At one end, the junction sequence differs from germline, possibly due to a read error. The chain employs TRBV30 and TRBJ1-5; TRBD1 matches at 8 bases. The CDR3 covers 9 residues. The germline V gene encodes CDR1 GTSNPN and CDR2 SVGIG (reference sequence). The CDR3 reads CAWSPGTGF. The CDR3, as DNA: TGTGCCTGGAGTCCCGGGACAGGATTT. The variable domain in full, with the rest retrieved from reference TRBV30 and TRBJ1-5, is SQTIHQWPATLVQPVGSPLSLECTVEGTSNPNLYWYRQAAGRGLQLLFYSVGIGQISSEVPQNLSASRPQDRQFILSSKKLLLSDSGFYLCAWSPGTGFGDGTRLSIL.

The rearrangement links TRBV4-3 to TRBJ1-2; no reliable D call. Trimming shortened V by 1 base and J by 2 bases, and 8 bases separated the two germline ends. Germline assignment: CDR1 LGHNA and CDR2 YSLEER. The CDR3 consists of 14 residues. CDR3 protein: CASSQGAENYGYTF. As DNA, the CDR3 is TGCGCCAGCAGCCAAGGAGCTGAGAACTATGGCTACACCTTC.